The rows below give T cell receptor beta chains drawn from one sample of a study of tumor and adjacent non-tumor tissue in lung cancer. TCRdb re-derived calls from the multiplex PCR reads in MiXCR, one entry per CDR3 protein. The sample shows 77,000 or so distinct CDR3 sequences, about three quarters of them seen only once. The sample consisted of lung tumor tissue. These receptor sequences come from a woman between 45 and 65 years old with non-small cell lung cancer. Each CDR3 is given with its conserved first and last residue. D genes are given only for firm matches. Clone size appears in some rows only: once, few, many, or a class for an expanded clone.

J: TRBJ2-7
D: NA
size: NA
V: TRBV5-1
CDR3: CANSLDSGLYEQYF
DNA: TGCGCCAACAGCTTAGACAGTGGTTTATACGAGCAGTACTTC

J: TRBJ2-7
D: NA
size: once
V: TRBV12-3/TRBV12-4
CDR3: CANRDTGTSTYEQYF
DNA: TGTGCCAACAGGGACACCGGGACTTCGACTTACGAGCAGTACTTC

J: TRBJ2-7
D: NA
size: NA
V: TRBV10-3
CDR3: CAVIDGGAGYSYEQYF
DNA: TGTGCCGTCATTGATGGGGGTGCGGGGTACTCCTACGAGCAGTACTTC

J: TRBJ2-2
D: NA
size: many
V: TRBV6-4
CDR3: CASSDRDNTGELFF
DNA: TGTGCCAGCAGTGACCGGGACAACACCGGGGAGCTGTTTTTT

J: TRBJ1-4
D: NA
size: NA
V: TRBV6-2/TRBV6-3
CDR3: CASSYARGEKVFF
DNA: TGTGCCAGCAGTTACGCCAGGGGCGAAAAAGTGTTTTTT

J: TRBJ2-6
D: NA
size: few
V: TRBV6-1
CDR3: CTSSEAQGDGANVLTF
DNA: TGTACCAGCAGTGAGGCACAGGGCGATGGGGCCAACGTCCTGACTTTC

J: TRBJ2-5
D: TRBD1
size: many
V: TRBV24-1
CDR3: CATSDYRTGGETQYF
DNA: TGTGCCACCAGTGACTACCGGACAGGGGGCGAGACCCAGTACTTC

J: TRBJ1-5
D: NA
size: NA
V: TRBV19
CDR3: CASSIGLQPQHF
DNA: TGTGCCAGTAGTATTGGACTTCAGCCCCAGCATTTT

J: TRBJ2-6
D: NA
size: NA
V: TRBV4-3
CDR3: CASSQEAVSGANVLTF
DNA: TGCGCCAGCAGCCAAGAGGCGGTGTCTGGGGCCAACGTCCTGACTTTC

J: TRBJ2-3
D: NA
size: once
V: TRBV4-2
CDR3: CASSQDMAVTQDMQYF
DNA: TGTGCCAGCAGCCAAGATATGGCAGTTACTCAGGATATGCAGTATTTT

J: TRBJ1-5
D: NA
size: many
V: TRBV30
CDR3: CAWSDGGERAQHF
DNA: TGTGCCTGGTCGGACGGCGGGGAAAGGGCCCAGCATTTT

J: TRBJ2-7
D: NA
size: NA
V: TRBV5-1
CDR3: CASSMAWEDYDQYF
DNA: TGCGCCAGCAGCATGGCCTGGGAAGACTACGACCAATACTTC

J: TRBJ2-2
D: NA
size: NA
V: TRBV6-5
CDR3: CTSTRQYNPPGELFF
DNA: TGTACTAGCACCCGTCAATACAACCCCCCGGGGGAGCTGTTTTTT

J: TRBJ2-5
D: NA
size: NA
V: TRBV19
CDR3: CTSSPTGGQETQYF
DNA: TGTACCAGTAGTCCAACCGGGGGACAAGAGACCCAGTACTTC

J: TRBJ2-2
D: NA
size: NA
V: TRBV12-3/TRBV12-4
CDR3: CASRVDNIGELSF
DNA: TGTGCCAGCAGAGTAGACAACATCGGTGAGCTGTCTTTT

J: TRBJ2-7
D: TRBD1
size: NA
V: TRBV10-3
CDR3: CAISGTTGGIGSYEKYF
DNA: TGTGCCATCAGTGGGACAACAGGGGGTATAGGTTCCTACGAGAAGTACTTC

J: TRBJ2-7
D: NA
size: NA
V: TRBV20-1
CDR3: CSANFGGIEYELYF
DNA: TGCAGTGCTAATTTCGGCGGGATCGAGTATGAGCTGTACTTC

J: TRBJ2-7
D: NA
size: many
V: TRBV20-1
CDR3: CSASESLPREQYF
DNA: TGCAGTGCGTCAGAATCCCTACCCCGGGAGCAGTACTTC

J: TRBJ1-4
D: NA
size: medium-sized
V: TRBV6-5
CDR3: CASTRTGNEKLFF
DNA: TGTGCCAGCACCCGCACTGGGAATGAAAAACTGTTTTTT

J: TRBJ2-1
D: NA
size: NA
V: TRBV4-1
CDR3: CASGQKRDPEQFF
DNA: TGCGCCAGCGGCCAGAAGAGGGACCCTGAGCAGTTCTTC

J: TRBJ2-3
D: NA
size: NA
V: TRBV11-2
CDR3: CVSSLASTNTQYF
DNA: TGTGTCAGCAGCTTAGCTAGTACAAATACACAGTATTTT

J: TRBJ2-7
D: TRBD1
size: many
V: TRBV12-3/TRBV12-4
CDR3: CASSTGGSEQYF
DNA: TGTGCCAGCAGCACAGGGGGCAGCGAGCAGTACTTC

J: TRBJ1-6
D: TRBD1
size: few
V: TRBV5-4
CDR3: CASSLEDRINSPLHF
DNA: TGTGCCAGCAGCTTAGAGGACAGGATCAATTCACCCCTCCACTTT

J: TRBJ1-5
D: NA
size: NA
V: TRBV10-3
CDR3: CAISETVWGQPQHF
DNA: TGTGCCATCAGTGAGACAGTGTGGGGTCAACCCCAGCATTTT

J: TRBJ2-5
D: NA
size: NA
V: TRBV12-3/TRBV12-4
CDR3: CASSMRRQHETQYF
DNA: TGTGCCAGTAGTATGAGACGACAGCACGAGACCCAGTACTTC

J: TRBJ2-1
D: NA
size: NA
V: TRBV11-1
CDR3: CTSSSGLTRGLQFF
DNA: TGTACCAGCAGCTCAGGACTAACGAGAGGGTTGCAGTTCTTC

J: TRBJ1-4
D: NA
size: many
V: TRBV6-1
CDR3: CALRDTYNEKLFF
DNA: TGTGCCCTCCGGGACACCTATAATGAAAAACTGTTTTTT

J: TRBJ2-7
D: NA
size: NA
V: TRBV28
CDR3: CACSLAGQRGPYQQYF
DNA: TGTGCCTGTAGTTTAGCTGGACAGCGTGGACCCTACCAGCAGTACTTC

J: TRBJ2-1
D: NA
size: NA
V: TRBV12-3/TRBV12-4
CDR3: CASTLELATYNEQFF
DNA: TGTGCCAGCACTTTAGAGTTAGCAACCTACAATGAGCAGTTCTTC